The clone carrying this T cell receptor (beta chain) was observed a few times. Its antigen is currently unknown. In the PCR, 60 Vbeta and 13 Jbeta primers were used. Assay used: immunoSEQ multiplex PCR; TCRdb lists only in-frame clones, some missing. The sample contains about 98,000 clones, around 75% of which appear only once. These data originate in a study of cytomegalovirus exposure and HLA in healthy donors. V was clipped by 1 base and J by 8 bases; unmatched bases: 1. Germline-derived CDR1 and CDR2 are SGHVS and FNYEAQ. The length of the CDR3 is 12 residues. General observations from the study: Reports credit the classifier with highly specific, highly sensitive diagnosis of cytomegalovirus status. Sequence variants that were highly shared formed a cluster that was likely a sequencing artifact.

This sequence was found in a man aged 18 to 30 in good health and CMV-seropositive. Sequenced material: PBMCs. V gene TRBV7-6 combines with J gene TRBJ1-1, with 7 positions matching TRBD1. The DNA of the CDR3 is TGTGCCAGCAGCTTAGGACAGGGCGAAGCTTTCTTT. It specifies CASSLGQGEAFF.